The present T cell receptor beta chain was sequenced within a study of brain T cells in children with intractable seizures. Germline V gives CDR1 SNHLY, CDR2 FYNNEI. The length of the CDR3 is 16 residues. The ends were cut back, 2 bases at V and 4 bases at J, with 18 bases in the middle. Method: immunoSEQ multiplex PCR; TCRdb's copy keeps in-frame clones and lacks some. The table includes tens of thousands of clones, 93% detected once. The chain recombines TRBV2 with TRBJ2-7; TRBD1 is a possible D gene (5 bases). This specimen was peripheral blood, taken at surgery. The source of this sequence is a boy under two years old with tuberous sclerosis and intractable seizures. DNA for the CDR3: TGTGCCAGCAGTGAACGGAGCGTAAACAACAGGTACGAGCAGTACTTC. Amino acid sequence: CASSERSVNNRYEQYF.